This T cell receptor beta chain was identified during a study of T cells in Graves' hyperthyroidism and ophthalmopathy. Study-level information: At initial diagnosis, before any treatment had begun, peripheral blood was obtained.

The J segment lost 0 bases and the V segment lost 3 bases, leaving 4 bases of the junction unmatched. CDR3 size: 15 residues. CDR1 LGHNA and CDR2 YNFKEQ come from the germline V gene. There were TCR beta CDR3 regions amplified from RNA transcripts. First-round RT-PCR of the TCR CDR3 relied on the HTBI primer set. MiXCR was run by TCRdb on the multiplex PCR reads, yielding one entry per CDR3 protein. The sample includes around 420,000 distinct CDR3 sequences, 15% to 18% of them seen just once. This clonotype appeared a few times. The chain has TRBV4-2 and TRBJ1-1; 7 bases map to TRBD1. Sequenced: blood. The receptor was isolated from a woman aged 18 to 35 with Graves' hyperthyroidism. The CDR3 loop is CASSQAGQLNTEAFF. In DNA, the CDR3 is TGTGCCAGCAGCCAGGCGGGACAGCTGAACACTGAAGCTTTCTTT.